One T cell receptor (beta chain) is described in this entry. The antigen remains undetermined. A universal primer site arose from template switching, and cDNA bore unique molecular identifiers. MiXCR, applied by TCRdb to the 5' RACE reads, yields one record per CDR3 protein. Of about 220,000 distinct CDR3 sequences in the sample, around 9.6% were seen once. Germline CDR1 reads MNHEY; CDR2 reads SVGEGT. Trimming took 7 bases from V and 3 from J, leaving 19 bases between them. There are 15 residues in the CDR3. The data stem from a study of identical twins. Study conclusions and caveats: Excess twin sharing in beta out-of-frame sequences was weaker. Within twin pairs, the out-of-frame alpha sequences they shared showed excess low generation probability.

All donors were healthy Caucasians. The receptor's source is a woman aged 18-30 years in good health. Sample: memory (CD45RO+) T cells sorted from blood. The genes are TRBV6-2 or TRBV6-3 and TRBJ2-7; D unclear. The CDR3 protein is CASNLRRVTYYEQYF. As DNA, the CDR3 is TGTGCCAGCAACCTCAGACGGGTGACTTACTACGAGCAGTACTTC.